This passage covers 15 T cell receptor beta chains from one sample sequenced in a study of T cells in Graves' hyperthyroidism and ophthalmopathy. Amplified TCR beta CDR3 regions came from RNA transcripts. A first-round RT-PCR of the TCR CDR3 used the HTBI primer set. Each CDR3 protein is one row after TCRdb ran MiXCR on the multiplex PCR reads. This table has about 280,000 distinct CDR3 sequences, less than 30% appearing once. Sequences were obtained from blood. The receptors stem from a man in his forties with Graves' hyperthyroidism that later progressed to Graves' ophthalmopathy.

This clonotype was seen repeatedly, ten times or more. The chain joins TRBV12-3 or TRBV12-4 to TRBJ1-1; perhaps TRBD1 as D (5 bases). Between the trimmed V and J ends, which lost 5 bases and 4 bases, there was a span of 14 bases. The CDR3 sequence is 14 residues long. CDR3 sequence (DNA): TGTGCCAGCAGTACCGGGACTTCCGGCACTGAAGCTTTCTTT. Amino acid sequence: CASSTGTSGTEAFF.

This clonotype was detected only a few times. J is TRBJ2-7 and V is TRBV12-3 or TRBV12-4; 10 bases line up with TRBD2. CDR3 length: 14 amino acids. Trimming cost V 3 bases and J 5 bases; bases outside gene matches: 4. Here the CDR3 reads CASSFMGTSDEQYF. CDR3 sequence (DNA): TGTGCCAGCAGTTTTATGGGGACTAGCGACGAGCAGTACTTC.

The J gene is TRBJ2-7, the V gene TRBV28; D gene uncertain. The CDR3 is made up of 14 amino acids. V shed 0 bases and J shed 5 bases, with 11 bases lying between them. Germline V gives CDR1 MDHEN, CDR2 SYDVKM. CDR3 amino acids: CASSLCQARNEQYF. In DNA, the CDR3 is TGTGCCAGCAGTTTATGTCAGGCGAGGAACGAGCAGTACTTC.

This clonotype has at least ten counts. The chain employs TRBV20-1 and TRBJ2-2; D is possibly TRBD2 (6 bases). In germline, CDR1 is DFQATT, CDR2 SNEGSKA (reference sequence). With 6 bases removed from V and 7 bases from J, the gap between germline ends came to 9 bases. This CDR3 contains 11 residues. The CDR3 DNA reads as TGCAGTGCCCGGCGGGGCGGGGAGCTGTTTTTT. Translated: CSARRGGELFF.

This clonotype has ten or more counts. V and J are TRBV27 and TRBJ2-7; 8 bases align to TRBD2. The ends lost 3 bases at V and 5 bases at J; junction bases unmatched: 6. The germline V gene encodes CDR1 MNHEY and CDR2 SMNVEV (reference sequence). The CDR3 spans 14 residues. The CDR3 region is CASSLRSTSDEQYF. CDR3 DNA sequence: TGTGCCAGCAGTTTGAGGTCGACTAGCGACGAGCAGTACTTC.

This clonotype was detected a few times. The CDR3 DNA sequence: TGTGCCAGCAGCCGCCGACAGGGCTCCTACGAGCAGTACTTC. Residues: CASSRRQGSYEQYF. V and J are TRBV7-2 and TRBJ2-7; 7 bases are a match to TRBD1. There are 14 residues in the CDR3. Per germline, CDR1 SGHTA and CDR2 FQGNSA. Unmatched junction bases numbered 4, after V lost 5 bases and J lost 0 bases.

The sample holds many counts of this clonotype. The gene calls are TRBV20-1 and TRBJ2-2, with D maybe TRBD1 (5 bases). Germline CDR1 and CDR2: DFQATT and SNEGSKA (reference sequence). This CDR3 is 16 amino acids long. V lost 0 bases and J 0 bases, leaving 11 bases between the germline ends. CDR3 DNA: TGCAGTGCTAGAGATTCCAGGGTTACGAACACCGGGGAGCTGTTTTTT. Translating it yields CSARDSRVTNTGELFF.

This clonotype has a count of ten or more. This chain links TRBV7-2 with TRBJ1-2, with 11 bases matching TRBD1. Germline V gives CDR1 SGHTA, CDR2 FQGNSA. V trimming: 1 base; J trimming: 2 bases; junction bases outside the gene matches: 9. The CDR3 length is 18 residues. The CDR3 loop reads CASSLGTGGLRTNYGYTF. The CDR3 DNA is TGTGCCAGCAGCTTAGGGACAGGGGGCCTCCGGACGAACTATGGCTACACCTTC.

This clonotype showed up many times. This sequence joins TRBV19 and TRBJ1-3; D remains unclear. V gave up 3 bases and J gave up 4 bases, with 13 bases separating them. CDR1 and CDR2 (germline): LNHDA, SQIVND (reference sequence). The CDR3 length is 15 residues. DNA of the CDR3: TGTGCCAGTAGTATCACTGCCTCAGACGGAAACACCATATATTTT. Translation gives CASSITASDGNTIYF.

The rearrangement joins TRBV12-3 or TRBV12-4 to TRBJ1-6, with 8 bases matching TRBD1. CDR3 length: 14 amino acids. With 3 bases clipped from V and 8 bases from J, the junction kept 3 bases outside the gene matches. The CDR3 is CASSLGTGHSPLHF. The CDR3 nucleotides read TGTGCCAGCAGTTTGGGGACAGGCCATTCACCCCTCCACTTT.

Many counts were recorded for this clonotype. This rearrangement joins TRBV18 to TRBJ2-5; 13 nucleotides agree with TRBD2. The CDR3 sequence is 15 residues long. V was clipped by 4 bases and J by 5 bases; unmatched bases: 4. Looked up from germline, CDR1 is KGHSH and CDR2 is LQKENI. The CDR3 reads CASSLGLAGDETQYF. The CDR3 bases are TGTGCCAGCTCACTAGGACTAGCGGGAGACGAGACCCAGTACTTC. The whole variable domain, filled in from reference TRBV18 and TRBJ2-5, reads NAGVMQNPRHLVRRRGQEARLRCSPMKGHSHVYWYRQLPEEGLKFMVYLQKENIIDESGMPKERFSAEFPKEGPSILRIQQVVRGDSAAYFCASSLGLAGDETQYFGPGTRLLVL.

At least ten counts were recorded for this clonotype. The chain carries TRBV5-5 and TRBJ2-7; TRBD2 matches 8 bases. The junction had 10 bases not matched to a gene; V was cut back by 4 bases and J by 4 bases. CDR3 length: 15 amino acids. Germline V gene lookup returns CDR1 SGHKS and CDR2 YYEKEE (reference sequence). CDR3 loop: CASSEAGVSTYEQYF. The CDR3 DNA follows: TGTGCCAGCAGCGAAGCGGGAGTATCTACTTACGAGCAGTACTTC.

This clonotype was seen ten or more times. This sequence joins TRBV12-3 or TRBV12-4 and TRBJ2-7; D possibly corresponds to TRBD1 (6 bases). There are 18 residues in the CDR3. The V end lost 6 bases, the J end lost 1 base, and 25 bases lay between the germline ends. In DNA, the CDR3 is TGTGCCAGCAGCAGCCCCCCACCCGGGACATTCTATTCCTACGAGCAGTACTTC. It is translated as CASSSPPPGTFYSYEQYF.

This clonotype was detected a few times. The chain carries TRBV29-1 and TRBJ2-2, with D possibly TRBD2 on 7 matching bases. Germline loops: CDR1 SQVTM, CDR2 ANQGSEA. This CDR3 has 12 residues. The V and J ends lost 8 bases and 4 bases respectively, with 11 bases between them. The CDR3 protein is CSWGGATGELFF. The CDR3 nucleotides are TGCAGCTGGGGGGGGGCCACCGGGGAGCTGTTTTTT.

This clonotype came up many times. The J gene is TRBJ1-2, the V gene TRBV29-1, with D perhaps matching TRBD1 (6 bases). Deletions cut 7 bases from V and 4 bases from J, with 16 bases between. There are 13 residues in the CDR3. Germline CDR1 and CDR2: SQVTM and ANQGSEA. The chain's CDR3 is CSGSGGLSYGYTF. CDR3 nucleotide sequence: TGCAGCGGTTCCGGGGGGCTGAGCTATGGCTACACCTTC.